This T cell receptor (beta chain) came from a study of blood T cells in healthy people across ages (dated by TCRdb to 2014 to 2015). With respect to the entire study: In model experiments, roughly one uniquely barcoded TCR beta cDNA molecule per two T cells was captured by template switching. Donors of different ages were randomly distributed across sequencing lanes to avoid experimental bias. Four age groups were formed from the donors: young (average approximately 17 years), middle-aged (just under 40), aged (under 70) and long-lived (82). To track age-related changes in TCR beta repertoire diversity, the study relied on deep sequencing normalized with unique cDNA molecular identifiers. The study analyzed two additional independent replicas of 1 million unique cDNA reads from the same blood draw for two donors, one aged 18 to 29 and one aged 80 or older.

The library was produced with 5' RACE. Data came from an Illumina HiSeq 2500. A second PCR of 7 to 11 cycles was performed with a sample-barcoded 5' primer and a J-beta primer mix. A unique molecular identifier was introduced onto each TCR beta cDNA molecule by a template-switch 5' adaptor carrying 12 random nucleotides. Each sample yielded at least 2.5 million CDR3-containing paired-end reads. First-strand cDNA was synthesized from all RNA with the Mint cDNA synthesis kit, primed by a TRBC-specific oligonucleotide. After uracil-DNA glycosylase treatment, a first 18-cycle PCR used universal primers M1SS and BC2_uni_R on all cDNA. Per the authors' processing: For normalization, 1 million high-quality reads were randomly selected from each sample, with every read carrying a distinct molecular identifier. Reads sharing molecular identifiers were discarded rather than binned into consensus sequences. MiTCR, set to a Q25 quality threshold and the strictest error-elimination algorithm, was used for CDR3 identification, clonotype clustering and error correction. A nonparametric unseen species model with Euler transformation was used to estimate lower-bound total TCR beta diversity. The public reads were reanalyzed by TCRdb: fastp trimming at Q25, MiXCR alignment, in-frame beta chains only. Identical CDR3 proteins give one entry, which carries the most common genes and DNA. The V and J calls were determined by TCRdb, not by the authors. A total of 1,500,000 or so distinct CDR3 sequences appear in this sample, approximately 63% of them only once. 5% to 7% of the sample is in the top ten clones.

Beyond this particular receptor, the publication reports: Compared with the aged group, the long-lived group had more naive CD4+ T cells, fewer expanded clones and increased TCR diversity, a pattern suggesting age selection. Observed TCR beta diversity correlated strongly with the percentage of naive T cells measured by flow cytometry. Estimates of total diversity from one million sequenced T cells were regarded as lower bounds and underestimates. Bulk unsorted PBMC profiling prevented conclusive comparison of naive and antigen-experienced compartments. Because donor CMV infection status was unknown, age-related changes in expanded clonotypes were potentially confounded. Observed TCR beta diversity per million T cells fell roughly linearly with age, and a significant reduction was already apparent by age about 36.

The table lists this clonotype with a count of one. It lacks a known antigen. No quality values exist for individual bases; no much larger clone is one base distant. The roughly 39 donors, aged about 6 to 95 years, were systemically healthy Caucasian individuals from Russia. Each donor gave approximately 9.3 milliliters of peripheral blood, collected into EDTA-treated Vacutainer tubes. Ficoll-Paque density-gradient centrifugation was used to isolate PBMCs, with at least 7 million obtained per sample. Trizol reagent was used to extract total RNA from PBMCs, with at least 5 micrograms per sample. For every donor, flow cytometry on a PBMC aliquot measured the percentage of naive CD45RAhigh/CD27high T cells. There are 17 amino acids in the CDR3, from cysteine to phenylalanine inclusive. Only CDR3 DNA is held: 51 bases, read in frame from base 1. Here V drops 5 bases and J drops 2 bases, and the junction holds 11 bases not matched to any gene.

The chain is assembled from TRBV12-3 or TRBV12-4 and TRBJ1-5; TRBD1 agrees with 8 junctional bases. The TCR comes from a young man in good health. What was sequenced was blood. The bases are TGTGCCAGCAGTGCCAACGACAGGGGAGGGGGCAATCAGCCCCAGCATTTT. The resulting protein is CASSANDRGGGNQPQHF.